Given below is one T cell receptor (beta chain) in context. This entry comes from a study of shared T cell receptors in the human thymus. This CDR3 contains 13 residues. CDR1 and CDR2 from the germline V gene are MNHNY and SVGAGI (reference sequence). V lost 10 bases, J lost 0 bases, and 11 bases lay in between. Libraries were prepared by immunoSEQ multiplex PCR; TCRdb keeps only in-frame clonotypes and omits some of them. The table has hundreds of thousands of clones, roughly 86% seen once. These data were also filed under a second study, of human thymus T cells. As that study records: Donation came from healthy Finnish infants having corrective surgery for congenital heart defects. The thymus tissue came from resections taken during corrective heart surgery. Related studies noted strongly shared thymic repertoires across unrelated people.

The origin of this receptor is a boy under three years old with a congenital heart defect. Sequencing was done on a sample of thymocytes. The chain combines TRBV6-6 with TRBJ2-3; D perhaps matches TRBD1 (6 bases). The CDR3 spells CATRTESTDTQYF. CDR3 bases: TGTGCCACCCGGACAGAAAGCACAGATACGCAGTATTTT.